One and the same sample provided the 26 T cell receptor beta chains below, sequenced in a study of shared clonotypes between healthy human individuals. Naive-designated CD8 cells lacked CD45RO, were positively enriched for CCR7, and omitted terminally differentiated effector memory CD45RA+ cells. TCRdb keeps only in-frame clones here, not all; method: immunoSEQ multiplex PCR. The sample holds more than 500,000 clones, roughly 96% seen once. The sample consisted of naive CD8+ T cells sorted from blood. Receptors originate from a young woman in good health.

Written as DNA, the CDR3 is TGTGCCAGTAGTACCTCCGGGACTAGCGGGAGAAGGGAGCAGTACTTC. Protein product: CASSTSGTSGRREQYF. The rearrangement joins TRBV19 to TRBJ2-5, with TRBD2 matching 14 bases. The junction had 12 bases not matched to a gene; V was cut back by 4 bases and J by 11 bases. CDR1 is LNHDA, CDR2 SQIVND, per germline (reference sequence). The CDR3 has 16 residues. Full variable domain (missing parts from reference TRBV19 and TRBJ2-5): DGGITQSPKYLFRKEGQNVTLSCEQNLNHDAMYWYRQDPGQGLRLIYYSQIVNDFQKGDIAEGYSVSREKKESFPLTVTSAQKNPTAFYLCASSTSGTSGRREQYFGPGTRLLVL.

DNA for the CDR3: TGTGCCAGCAGCTTGGAGCCTGGGGCTTCGGTCTACAATGAGCAGTTCTTC. Protein: CASSLEPGASVYNEQFF. This chain uses TRBV5-6 with TRBJ2-1; perhaps TRBD1 as D (5 bases). V gave up 0 bases and J gave up 3 bases, with 16 bases separating them. The germline CDR1 and CDR2 sequences are SGHDT and YYEEEE. The CDR3 runs to 17 residues. Full variable domain (remainder filled in from reference TRBV5-6 and TRBJ2-1): DAGVTQSPTHLIKTRGQQVTLRCSPKSGHDTVSWYQQALGQGPQFIFQYYEEEERQRGNFPDRFSGHQFPNYSSELNVNALLLGDSALYLCASSLEPGASVYNEQFFGPGTRLTVL.

This rearrangement joins TRBV7-8 to TRBJ2-2, with D unresolved. The CDR3 contains 18 residues. V lost 5 bases and J 7 bases, leaving 26 bases between the germline ends. Germline lookup yields CDR1 SGHVS and CDR2 FQNEAQ. The CDR3 region is CASSRNPPFRAYGGELFF. The CDR3 DNA sequence: TGTGCCAGCAGCCGTAACCCCCCGTTTCGGGCCTACGGCGGGGAGCTGTTTTTT.

The chain carries TRBV12-5 and TRBJ2-1; 8 nucleotides line up with TRBD2. Germline CDR1 reads LGHNT; CDR2 reads FRNRAP. The CDR3 consists of 16 residues. V trimming: 1 base; J trimming: 3 bases; junction bases outside the gene matches: 5. In DNA form, the CDR3 reads TGTGCTAGTGGTTTGGAAACTCTAGCGGGCTACAATGAGCAGTTCTTC. Encoded protein: CASGLETLAGYNEQFF.

As DNA, the CDR3 is TGCGCCAGCAGCTTGGTTCCGGACAGCTCCTACGAGCAGTACTTC. This encodes CASSLVPDSSYEQYF. V is TRBV5-1 and J is TRBJ2-7, with a weak D call TRBD1 (6 bases). From germline, CDR1 is SGHRS and CDR2 YFSETQ. The length of the CDR3 is 15 residues. Deletions cut 0 bases from V and 0 bases from J, with 10 bases between.

The table lists this clone with a few counts. The chain uses TRBV2 and TRBJ1-5; D ambiguous. There are 12 residues in the CDR3. The germline V and J ends were trimmed by 3 bases and 5 bases, with 5 bases remaining between them. Germline V lookup: CDR1 SNHLY, CDR2 FYNNEI. In DNA, the CDR3 is TGTGCCAGCAGTGACGGATATCAGCCCCAGCATTTT. Protein: CASSDGYQPQHF.

The sample holds one count of this clone. The rearrangement joins TRBV19 to TRBJ2-3, with TRBD2 matching over 11 bases. This CDR3 is built from 15 residues. CDR1 is LNHDA, CDR2 SQIVND, per germline (reference sequence). V was pared by 5 bases and J by 6 bases, with 7 bases of the junction left unmatched. In DNA, the CDR3 is TGTGCCAGTAGTTTTACTAGCGGGAGTGTCGATACGCAGTATTTT. This encodes CASSFTSGSVDTQYF.

The chain has TRBV6-5 and TRBJ2-7; unclear D gene. Germline V lookup: CDR1 MNHEY, CDR2 SVGAGI. V lost 0 bases, J lost 1 base, and 13 bases lay in between. CDR3 length: 16 amino acids. CDR3 nucleotides: TGTGCCAGCAGTTACTCGAAAACCATCTATTCCTACGAGCAGTACTTC. It specifies CASSYSKTIYSYEQYF.

This clone was recorded once. The CDR3 loop is CASSEDRLYGYTF. The CDR3, as DNA: TGTGCCAGCAGTGAGGACAGGCTTTATGGCTACACCTTC. This chain joins TRBV25-1 and TRBJ1-2, with 7 bases fitting TRBD1. J lost 5 bases, V lost 3 bases, and 3 bases had no gene match. This CDR3 has 13 residues. Germline-derived CDR1 and CDR2 are MGHDK and SYGVNS.

This clone appeared a single time. The J gene is TRBJ2-7, the V gene TRBV7-9; no clear D. The CDR3 length is 14 residues. The V gene lost 6 bases and the J gene lost 5 bases, with 17 bases spanning the gap. Germline loops: CDR1 SEHNR, CDR2 FQNEAQ (reference sequence). The CDR3 DNA reads as TGTGCCAGCAGGTCGGTCCTTAAACCCCACGAGCAGTACTTC. Protein: CASRSVLKPHEQYF.

The V and J genes are TRBV21-1 and TRBJ1-1. TRBV21-1 is reported as a pseudogene. The CDR3 has 14 amino acids. The DNA of the CDR3 is TGTGCCAGCAGCAAAATTGCTGGAAGCGCTGAAGCTTTCTTT. This encodes CASSKIAGSAEAFF.

The chain uses TRBV19 and TRBJ1-2; 8 nucleotides line up with TRBD1. Trimming removed 5 bases from V and 4 bases from J; junction bases left unmatched: 9. Germline V gene lookup returns CDR1 LNHDA and CDR2 SQIVND (reference sequence). CDR3 size: 15 residues. CDR3 nucleotides: TGTGCCAGTAGTCCGGGGACAGGTTATACCTATGGCTACACCTTC. This gives the protein CASSPGTGYTYGYTF.

J is TRBJ2-7 and V is TRBV4-1; 10 bases match TRBD2. Germline V gene data show CDR1 as MGHRA and CDR2 as YSYEKL. CDR3 length: 18 residues. V dropped 0 bases and J dropped 0; count of bases not matched to a gene: 8. CDR3 sequence (DNA): TGCGCCAGCAGCCAAGAAATATTGGGACTAGCGTACTCCTACGAGCAGTACTTC. Translation gives CASSQEILGLAYSYEQYF.

The genes are TRBV5-1 and TRBJ2-7, with 7 bases that match TRBD1. The germline CDR1 and CDR2 sequences are SGHRS and YFSETQ. After removal of 4 bases from V and 0 bases from J, the junction contained 4 bases not matched to a gene. The length of the CDR3 is 14 residues. The CDR3 here is CASSPTGFSYEQYF. The CDR3 region has the DNA TGCGCCAGCAGCCCGACAGGGTTCTCCTACGAGCAGTACTTC.

The chain links TRBV7-2 to TRBJ2-1, with TRBD2 as a possible D gene (6 bases). The CDR3 spans 13 residues. V dropped 7 bases and J dropped 10 bases, with 17 bases sitting between them. Germline V gene data show CDR1 as SGHTA and CDR2 as FQGNSA. The CDR3 nucleotides are TGTGCCAGCAACGGCGGGATATTGGAGGAGCAGTTCTTC. Translation gives CASNGGILEEQFF.

The rearrangement uses TRBV4-1 and TRBJ2-1; unclear D gene. The CDR3 spans 16 residues. Germline V gene sequence: CDR1 MGHRA, CDR2 YSYEKL. V lost 1 base, J lost 2 bases, and 12 bases lay in between. CDR3 in DNA: TGCGCCAGCAGCCAAGGGGTGGGCATCCCCTACAATGAGCAGTTCTTC. Translation gives CASSQGVGIPYNEQFF.

The chain is built from TRBV28 and TRBJ2-7; D is perhaps TRBD1 (5 bases). The germline V gene encodes CDR1 MDHEN and CDR2 SYDVKM. This CDR3 comprises 15 residues. The V and J ends lost 7 bases and 6 bases respectively, with 22 bases between them. As DNA, the CDR3 is TGTGCCAGCACCACCTCCAGGGCCACAACCTCCGAGCAGTACTTC. This translates into CASTTSRATTSEQYF. Supplemented by reference TRBV28 and TRBJ2-7, the full variable domain reads DVKVTQSSRYLVKRTGEKVFLECVQDMDHENMFWYRQDPGLGLRLIYFSYDVKMKEKGDIPEGYSVSREKKERFSLILESASTNQTSMYLCASTTSRATTSEQYFGPGTRLTVT.

The rearrangement links TRBV6-1 to TRBJ1-5, with 7 bases aligning to TRBD1. Germline CDR1 MNHNS, CDR2 SASEGT. This CDR3 is 18 amino acids long. V gave up 3 bases and J gave up 0 bases; unmatched junction bases: 11. DNA of the CDR3: TGTGCCAGCAGTGAGGAGGGACAGTTTTTAAATAGCAATCAGCCCCAGCATTTT. Translating it yields CASSEEGQFLNSNQPQHF.

The chain uses TRBV7-8 and TRBJ2-5; D possibly corresponds to TRBD1 (5 bases). There are 14 residues in the CDR3. Germline assignment: CDR1 SGHVS and CDR2 FQNEAQ. The V end lost 5 bases, the J end lost 2 bases, and 12 bases lay between the germline ends. This CDR3 is CASSNGAVQETQYF. Here the CDR3 DNA reads TGTGCCAGCAGCAATGGGGCAGTACAAGAGACCCAGTACTTC.

The chain employs TRBV7-9 and TRBJ2-1; 7 bases agree with TRBD2. V trimming: 8 bases; J trimming: 4 bases; junction bases outside the gene matches: 5. Germline lookup yields CDR1 SEHNR and CDR2 FQNEAQ (reference sequence). CDR3 length equals 13 residues. The CDR3 DNA follows: TGTGCCAGCGCGGCTAGCGGATACAATGAGCAGTTCTTC. This translates into CASAASGYNEQFF. Drawing the rest from reference TRBV7-9 and TRBJ2-1, the complete variable domain is DTGVSQNPRHKITKRGQNVTFRCDPISEHNRLYWYRQTLGQGPEFLTYFQNEAQLEKSRLLSDRFSAERPKGSFSTLEIQRTEQGDSAMYLCASAASGYNEQFFGPGTRLTVL.

The rearrangement joins TRBV5-1 to TRBJ1-3, with D unclear. The CDR3 is 15 residues long. Germline V CDR1 and CDR2: SGHRS, YFSETQ. Trimming removed 0 bases at V and 0 bases at J, with 7 bases between. CDR3 coding DNA: TGCGCCAGCAGCTTGGCCACGAGCTCTGGAAACACCATATATTTT. Amino acids: CASSLATSSGNTIYF.

CDR3 protein: CASTPSGQGDTEAFF. As DNA, the CDR3 is TGCGCCAGCACTCCATCAGGACAGGGGGACACTGAAGCTTTCTTT. The rearrangement uses TRBV4-1 and TRBJ1-1; TRBD1 matches at 10 bases. The CDR3 is 15 residues long. V gave up 7 bases and J gave up 3 bases; unmatched junction bases: 8. The germline V gene has CDR1 MGHRA and CDR2 YSYEKL.

The chain links TRBV27 to TRBJ2-2; D is unclear. CDR3 size: 13 residues. V lost 3 bases to trimming and J lost 4 bases, with 6 bases between them. CDR1 is MNHEY and CDR2 is SMNVEV in the germline V gene (reference sequence). The CDR3 coding sequence is TGTGCCAGCAGTTTCCGGCCCACCGGGGAGCTGTTTTTT. This translates into CASSFRPTGELFF.

J is TRBJ1-1 and V is TRBV27, with D unresolved. V was pared by 6 bases and J by 1 base, with 12 bases between. Germline CDR1 and CDR2: MNHEY and SMNVEV (reference sequence). This CDR3 contains 14 residues. The CDR3 is CASRLAEPNTEAFF. Written as DNA, the CDR3 is TGTGCCAGCAGGTTGGCAGAACCGAACACTGAAGCTTTCTTT.

The chain carries TRBV29-1 and TRBJ1-2, with D unresolved. CDR3 size: 14 residues. Germline CDR1 reads SQVTM; CDR2 reads ANQGSEA. Deletions cut 0 bases from V and 0 bases from J, with 8 bases between. CDR3 region: CSVEDLTANYGYTF. The CDR3 nucleotides read TGCAGCGTTGAAGATCTAACAGCTAACTATGGCTACACCTTC.

CDR3 bases: TGTGCCAGCAGCAAAAGCGGGGGGACTAGAGGCAATGAGCAGTTCTTC. Amino acid sequence: CASSKSGGTRGNEQFF. The chain carries TRBV27 and TRBJ2-1; 9 bases are shared with TRBD2. The junction had 12 bases not matched to a gene; V was cut back by 6 bases and J by 6 bases. Germline V gene lookup returns CDR1 MNHEY and CDR2 SMNVEV (reference sequence). The CDR3 covers 16 residues.